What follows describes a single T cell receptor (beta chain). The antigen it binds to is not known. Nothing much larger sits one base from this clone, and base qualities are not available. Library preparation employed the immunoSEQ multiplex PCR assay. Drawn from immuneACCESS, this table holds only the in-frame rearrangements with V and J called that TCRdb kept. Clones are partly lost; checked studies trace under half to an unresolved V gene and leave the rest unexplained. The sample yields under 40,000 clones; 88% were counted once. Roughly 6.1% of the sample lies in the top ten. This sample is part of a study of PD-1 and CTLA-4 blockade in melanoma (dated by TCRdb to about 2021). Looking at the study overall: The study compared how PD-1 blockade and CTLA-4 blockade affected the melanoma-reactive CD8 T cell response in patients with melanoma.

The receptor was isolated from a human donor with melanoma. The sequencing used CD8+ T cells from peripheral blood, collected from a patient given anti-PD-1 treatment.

The CDR3 corresponds to CATSALGGGGELFF. In nucleotides, the sequence is TGTGCCACCAGTGCCCTAGGCGGGGGCGGGGAGCTGTTTTTT. The receptor chain draws on TRBV24-1 and TRBJ2-2, and 7 junctional nucleotides match TRBD2. The cysteine opens and the phenylalanine closes a CDR3 of 14 amino acids. The read is trimmed to its CDR3 DNA, 42 bases read in frame from base 1. CDR1 KGHDR and CDR2 SFDVKD are derived from the germline V gene. Ends trimmed: V by 5 bases, J by 7 bases; bases unmatched to a gene: 6.